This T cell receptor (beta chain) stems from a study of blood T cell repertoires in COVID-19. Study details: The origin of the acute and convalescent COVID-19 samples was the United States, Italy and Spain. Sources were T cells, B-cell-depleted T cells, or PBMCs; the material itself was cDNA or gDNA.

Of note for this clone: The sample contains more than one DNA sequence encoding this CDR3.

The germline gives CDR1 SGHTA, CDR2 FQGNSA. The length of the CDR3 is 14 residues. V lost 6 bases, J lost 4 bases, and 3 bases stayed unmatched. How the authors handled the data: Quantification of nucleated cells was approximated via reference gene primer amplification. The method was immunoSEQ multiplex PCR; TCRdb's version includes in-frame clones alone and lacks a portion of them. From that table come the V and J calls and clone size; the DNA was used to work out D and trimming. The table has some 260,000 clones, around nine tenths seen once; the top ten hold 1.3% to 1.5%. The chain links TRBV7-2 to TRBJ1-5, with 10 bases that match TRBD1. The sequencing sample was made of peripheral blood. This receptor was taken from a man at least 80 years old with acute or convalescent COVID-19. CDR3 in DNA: TGTGCCAGCAGTCTGGGACAGGGGAATCAGCCCCAGCATTTT. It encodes CASSLGQGNQPQHF.